The next 13 T cell receptor beta chains were all read from a single sample in a study of CDR3 diversity in severe acne. TCRdb independently ran MiXCR on the PCR reads; one entry per CDR3 protein. The table has about 93,000 distinct CDR3 sequences, about 52% seen once. The sample taken for sequencing was blood. The receptors derive from a male donor in good health, serving as a control.

The chain combines TRBV7-9 with TRBJ1-2; TRBD1 is a possible D gene (6 bases). The CDR3 runs to 15 residues. Trimming pared 1 base from V and 1 base from J, leaving 10 bases between. Germline CDR1 and CDR2: SEHNR and FQNEAQ (reference sequence). The CDR3 reads CASSLEGVLNYGYTF. Written as DNA, the CDR3 is TGTGCCAGCAGCTTAGAGGGGGTCCTTAACTATGGCTACACCTTC.

This rearrangement joins TRBV2 to TRBJ1-5; TRBD1 matches at 8 bases. V lost 7 bases to trimming and J lost 6 bases; unmatched junction nucleotides: 8. From germline, CDR1 is SNHLY and CDR2 FYNNEI. The CDR3 extends over 14 amino acids. The CDR3 coding sequence is TGTGCCAGCACTGGACAGGGCCCACCTCAGCCCCAGCATTTT. Translated: CASTGQGPPQPQHF.

This clonotype is medium-sized (0.01 to 0.1%) within its sample. The rearrangement uses TRBV5-5 and TRBJ1-6; D might be TRBD1 (6 bases). V shed 4 bases and J shed 4 bases, with 9 bases lying between them. Germline V gives CDR1 SGHKS, CDR2 YYEKEE (reference sequence). This CDR3 spans 14 amino acids. CDR3 sequence reads: CASSLGQYNSPLHF. CDR3 bases: TGTGCCAGCAGCCTTGGACAGTATAATTCACCCCTCCACTTT.

Turning to this clonotype: This may arise from a read error, as a much more abundant clone is one base away. The chain combines TRBV6-5 with TRBJ2-3; D not certain. This CDR3 has 15 amino acids. CDR1 is MNHEY, CDR2 SVGAGI, per germline. V was pared by 2 bases and J by 0 bases, with 9 bases between. CDR3 nucleotides: TGTGCCAGCAGTTACCCGCGGCCTAGCACAGATACGCAGTATTTT. It is translated as CASSYPRPSTDTQYF.

This clonotype was recorded a few times. The chain has TRBV27 and TRBJ2-3; D possibly corresponds to TRBD2 (5 bases). CDR3 length: 15 amino acids. Trimming shortened V by 3 bases and J by 0 bases, and 10 bases separated the two germline ends. Germline CDR1 reads MNHEY; CDR2 reads SMNVEV (reference sequence). The chain's CDR3 is CASSFTGISTDTQYF. CDR3 DNA: TGTGCCAGCAGTTTTACGGGGATTAGCACAGATACGCAGTATTTT.

This clonotype was recorded many times. This chain joins TRBV6-5 and TRBJ2-5; 8 bases are a match to TRBD2. V was pared by 4 bases and J by 5 bases, with 9 bases of the junction left unmatched. CDR3 size: 15 residues. Germline CDR1 is MNHEY and CDR2 is SVGAGI. The CDR3 loop reads CASSSLGAGEETQYF. DNA for the CDR3: TGTGCCAGCAGTTCCTTAGGAGCGGGGGAGGAGACCCAGTACTTC.

V and J are TRBV14 and TRBJ2-2, with 9 bases lining up with TRBD1. The CDR3 has 15 amino acids. With V trimmed by 3 bases and J by 7 bases, 6 bases remained unmatched. Germline V gene data show CDR1 as SGHDN and CDR2 as FVKESK. CDR3 DNA sequence: TGTGCCAGCAGCCAGACGACAGGGGGTAACGGGGAGCTGTTTTTT. The encoded protein is CASSQTTGGNGELFF.

This clonotype was counted only a few times. The genes are TRBV19 and TRBJ1-1, with TRBD1 as a possible D gene (5 bases). The length of the CDR3 is 14 residues. V was trimmed by 3 bases and J by 1 base, leaving 9 bases between them. The germline V gene has CDR1 LNHDA and CDR2 SQIVND (reference sequence). CDR3 sequence: CASSMKRGNTEAFF. The CDR3 DNA reads as TGTGCCAGTAGTATGAAGAGGGGGAACACTGAAGCTTTCTTT.

Written as DNA, the CDR3 is TGTGCCACCAGTGACCTCGCTAGCGGTAACGCCGGGGAGCTGTTTTTT. It yields the protein CATSDLASGNAGELFF. This chain joins TRBV24-1 and TRBJ2-2, with 7 bases aligning to TRBD2. Germline V gene sequence: CDR1 KGHDR, CDR2 SFDVKD. After removal of 4 bases from V and 6 bases from J, the junction contained 10 bases not matched to a gene. CDR3 length equals 16 residues.

This clonotype was observed many times. This rearrangement joins TRBV6-1 to TRBJ1-2; 8 nucleotides match TRBD1. This CDR3 is 13 amino acids long. The germline V gene has CDR1 MNHNS and CDR2 SASEGT. After removal of 4 bases from V and 4 bases from J, the junction contained 2 bases not matched to a gene. CDR3 protein: CASSAGTGYGYTF. The CDR3 coding sequence is TGTGCCAGCAGTGCCGGGACAGGCTATGGCTACACCTTC.

Regarding this clonotype: The junction departs from germline at one end; a sequencing error may be responsible. This rearrangement joins TRBV18 to TRBJ2-2; D may correspond to TRBD1 or TRBD2 (5 bases each). From germline, CDR1 is KGHSH and CDR2 LQKENI. This CDR3 comprises 16 residues. CDR3 sequence reads: CASSPTLGPDTGELFF. The DNA of the CDR3 is TGTGCCAGCTCACCAACGCTGGGACCAGATACCGGGGAGCTGTTCTTT.

This rearrangement joins TRBV6-1 to TRBJ2-7; no clear D. CDR3 length: 15 residues. Between the trimmed V and J ends, which lost 4 bases and 1 base, there was a span of 14 bases. Germline CDR1 is MNHNS and CDR2 is SASEGT. Here the CDR3 DNA reads TGTGCCAGCAGTGGGGGATCTGAGCTATCCTACGAGCAGTACTTC. This codes for CASSGGSELSYEQYF.

The CDR3 reads CASSLAVGGGGTGANVLTF. The CDR3 DNA sequence: TGTGCCAGCAGCTTAGCGGTGGGGGGCGGGGGTACCGGGGCCAACGTCCTGACTTTC. The rearrangement joins TRBV7-8 to TRBJ2-6, with D perhaps TRBD2 (7 bases). This CDR3 has 19 residues. Germline CDR1 is SGHVS and CDR2 is FQNEAQ. The V end was cut by 0 bases, the J end by 4 bases, with 19 bases between.